Below are 21 T cell receptor beta chains sequenced from a single sample in a study of T-cell memory formation after mild COVID-19. TCRdb re-analysed the 5' RACE reads in MiXCR, keeping a single row per CDR3 protein. This sample has some 280,000 distinct CDR3 sequences, with roughly 17% found just once. The sample was PBMCs or a T cell subset sorted from them (not recorded which). The receptors were sampled from a man between 18 and 35 years old who had mild COVID-19 (a few samples of this study predate the infection). Cell type and time point are not known.

This clonotype was recorded a few times. This chain joins TRBV7-3 and TRBJ1-2; 7 bases line up with TRBD1. In germline, CDR1 is SGHTA, CDR2 FQGTGA. The CDR3 has 13 amino acids. V lost 2 bases to trimming and J lost 8 bases; unmatched junction nucleotides: 5. CDR3 in amino acids: CASSLDAGGGYTF. The DNA of the CDR3 is TGTGCCAGCAGCTTAGACGCAGGGGGAGGCTACACCTTC.

The rearrangement joins TRBV6-1 to TRBJ1-1; D uncertain. The CDR3 runs to 11 residues. Trimming left V 11 bases short and J 1 base short, with 8 bases between. Germline V gene sequence: CDR1 MNHNS, CDR2 SASEGT. The CDR3 region is CAYRANTEAFF. CDR3 bases: TGTGCCTACCGGGCGAACACTGAAGCTTTCTTT.

Many counts were recorded for this clonotype. J is TRBJ2-7 and V is TRBV10-3; D is unresolved. Germline CDR1 and CDR2: ENHRY and SYGVKD. This CDR3 has 15 residues. V dropped 10 bases and J dropped 0 bases, with 19 bases sitting between them. The CDR3 spells CASSLGPRSSYEQYV. CDR3 DNA sequence: TGTGCCAGCTCGCTCGGACCCAGGAGCTCCTACGAGCAGTACGTC.

The chain employs TRBV7-2 and TRBJ1-2; no definite D call. Trimming took off 1 base at V and 5 bases at J, with 17 bases between the two ends. The CDR3 runs 16 residues. Looked up from germline, CDR1 is SGHTA and CDR2 is FQGNSA. CDR3 nucleotide sequence: TGTGCCAGCAGCTTAGATCAGCAGGCCGTTTTTTATGGCTACACCTTC. Its translation is CASSLDQQAVFYGYTF.

The gene calls are TRBV18 and TRBJ1-6, with D maybe TRBD1 (5 bases). The CDR3 totals 15 residues. CDR1 and CDR2 from the germline V gene are KGHSH and LQKENI. The germline V and J ends were trimmed by 4 bases and 6 bases, with 13 bases remaining between them. CDR3 residues: CASSRDAGGNSPLHF. The CDR3 DNA follows: TGTGCCAGCTCACGGGACGCTGGAGGTAATTCACCCCTCCACTTT.

The chain joins TRBV7-2 to TRBJ2-7; 10 positions match TRBD1. Germline V lookup: CDR1 SGHTA, CDR2 FQGNSA. V was clipped by 5 bases and J by 0 bases; unmatched bases: 4. CDR3 length equals 15 residues. The CDR3 region is CASSGRDRGSYEQYF. The DNA of the CDR3 is TGTGCCAGCAGCGGCCGGGACAGGGGCTCCTACGAGCAGTACTTC.

This clonotype showed up just a few times. The chain is built from TRBV7-9 and TRBJ2-7; D may match TRBD1 or TRBD2 (6 bases each). Germline V gives CDR1 SEHNR, CDR2 FQNEAQ (reference sequence). The CDR3 consists of 11 residues. V was pared by 5 bases and J by 9 bases, with 11 bases between. In DNA, the CDR3 is TGTGCCAGCAGCGAACAGGGAGGGCAGTACTTC. As protein: CASSEQGGQYF.

This clonotype appeared a few times. This chain links TRBV12-3 or TRBV12-4 with TRBJ1-2, with D maybe TRBD1 (5 bases). Between the trimmed V and J ends, which lost 6 bases and 5 bases, there was a span of 13 bases. CDR3 length: 13 amino acids. This CDR3 reads CASSPGPVYGYTF. The CDR3 region has the DNA TGTGCCAGCAGCCCGGGACCAGTTTATGGCTACACCTTC.

The table lists this clonotype with a few counts. The V call is TRBV5-1, the J call TRBJ2-1; tentative D call: TRBD1 (5 bases). Germline V gene lookup returns CDR1 SGHRS and CDR2 YFSETQ. The CDR3 runs 13 residues. V lost 4 bases, J lost 7 bases, and 12 bases lay in between. Here the CDR3 reads CASSLQGANEQFF. The DNA for the CDR3 is TGCGCCAGCAGCCTTCAAGGGGCGAATGAGCAGTTCTTC.

This clonotype was detected many times. The chain joins TRBV4-1 to TRBJ2-3; 7 bases line up with TRBD2. Germline values: CDR1 MGHRA, CDR2 YSYEKL. V lost 3 bases and J lost 8; bases outside the gene matches: 8. This CDR3 contains 14 residues. The CDR3 protein is CASSQGLHQGTQYF. For the CDR3, the DNA is TGCGCCAGCAGCCAGGGACTACACCAGGGTACGCAGTATTTT.

This clonotype has at least ten counts. The J gene is TRBJ2-3, the V gene TRBV5-1; possibly TRBD2 for D (5 bases). Germline values: CDR1 SGHRS, CDR2 YFSETQ. Trimming shortened V by 0 bases and J by 2 bases, and 7 bases separated the two germline ends. This CDR3 spans 14 amino acids. The CDR3 DNA reads TGCGCCAGCAGCTTGGGACGGGACACAGATACGCAGTATTTT. Translation gives CASSLGRDTDTQYF.

The gene calls are TRBV7-8 and TRBJ2-3; possible D gene TRBD2, 6 bases. CDR1 and CDR2 from the germline V gene are SGHVS and FQNEAQ. V was pared by 5 bases and J by 0 bases, with 15 bases between. The CDR3 contains 16 residues. CDR3 loop: CASSAGGFSSTDTQYF. CDR3 bases: TGTGCCAGCAGCGCAGGAGGGTTTTCTAGCACAGATACGCAGTATTTT.

The rearrangement links TRBV4-1 to TRBJ1-6, with 7 bases lining up with TRBD1. The germline V gene encodes CDR1 MGHRA and CDR2 YSYEKL. The CDR3 runs to 14 residues. Trimming cost V 6 bases and J 4 bases; bases outside gene matches: 3. CDR3 sequence reads: CASRSGQYNSPLHF. In DNA, the CDR3 is TGCGCCAGCAGGTCGGGACAGTATAATTCACCCCTCCACTTT.

The V call is TRBV11-2, the J call TRBJ2-5; 9 nucleotides match TRBD2. The CDR3 length is 17 residues. Trimming took 1 base from V and 2 from J; bases not matched to a gene: 8. CDR1 SGHAT and CDR2 FQNNGV come from the germline V gene. The CDR3: CASSLGASGAGQETQYF. For the CDR3, the DNA is TGTGCCAGCAGCTTAGGGGCTAGCGGGGCCGGACAAGAGACCCAGTACTTC. Full variable domain (rest looked up from reference TRBV11-2 and TRBJ2-5): EAGVAQSPRYKIIEKRQSVAFWCNPISGHATLYWYQQILGQGPKLLIQFQNNGVVDDSQLPKDRFSAERLKGVDSTLKIQPAKLEDSAVYLCASSLGASGAGQETQYFGPGTRLLVL.

The table lists this clonotype with a few counts. The chain couples TRBV20-1 to TRBJ2-3, with D tentatively TRBD1 or TRBD2 (5 bases each). Germline values: CDR1 DFQATT, CDR2 SNEGSKA (reference sequence). The germline V and J ends were trimmed by 3 bases and 2 bases, with 12 bases remaining between them. This CDR3 spans 14 amino acids. The CDR3 spells CSASRDGDTDTQYF. CDR3 bases: TGCAGTGCTAGTAGGGACGGAGACACAGATACGCAGTATTTT.

The chain is built from TRBV20-1 and TRBJ2-5; D is possibly TRBD2 (7 bases). This CDR3 is built from 15 residues. Germline loops: CDR1 DFQATT, CDR2 SNEGSKA (reference sequence). V dropped 5 bases and J dropped 5 bases, with 21 bases sitting between them. This chain's CDR3 is CSALSHRGAGETQYF. The CDR3 region has the DNA TGCAGTGCTCTCTCTCATCGGGGGGCCGGGGAGACCCAGTACTTC.

This clonotype was detected a few times. One end of the junction does not line up with germline, which may come from a read error. The chain carries TRBV2 and TRBJ2-2; D remains unclear. The CDR3 extends over 12 amino acids. Per germline, CDR1 SNHLY and CDR2 FYNNEI. The CDR3 sequence is CYQGGNTGELFF. The DNA of the CDR3 is TGCTACCAAGGTGGGAACACCGGGGAGCTGTTTTTT.

The V call is TRBV6-1, the J call TRBJ1-1; D is unresolved. The V end lost 7 bases, the J end lost 4 bases, and 7 bases lay between the germline ends. CDR1 MNHNS and CDR2 SASEGT come from the germline V gene. The CDR3 contains 11 residues. The CDR3 sequence is CASKEGTEAFF. CDR3 coding DNA: TGTGCCAGCAAGGAGGGCACTGAAGCTTTCTTT.

This clonotype was counted ten times or more. The V and J genes are TRBV12-3 or TRBV12-4 and TRBJ1-4, with TRBD1 identical over 8 bases. The V segment lost 5 bases and the J segment 8 bases; nucleotides outside the gene matches: 4. The CDR3 spans 13 residues. CDR3 nucleotide sequence: TGTGCCAGCAGTAGTCAGGGGGCGGAAAAACTGTTTTTT. Its translation: CASSSQGAEKLFF.

This clonotype was picked up a small number of times. The CDR3 sequence: CASSLPGAFYEQYF. In DNA, the CDR3 is TGTGCCAGCAGCTTACCGGGGGCGTTTTACGAGCAGTACTTC. The chain uses TRBV13 and TRBJ2-7; D may be TRBD1 or TRBD2 (6 bases each). Looked up from germline, CDR1 is PRHDT and CDR2 is FYEKMQ (reference sequence). The CDR3 has 14 amino acids. The V gene lost 2 bases and the J gene lost 4 bases, with 12 bases spanning the gap.

The chain has TRBV6-2 or TRBV6-3 and TRBJ2-7; 9 nucleotides align to TRBD1. The ends lost 6 bases at V and 0 bases at J; junction bases unmatched: 6. Looked up from germline, CDR1 is MNHEY and CDR2 is SVGEGT. The CDR3 consists of 15 residues. DNA for the CDR3: TGTGCCAGCAGGGAGGGACAGGGCAGCTCCTACGAGCAGTACTTC. Its translation is CASREGQGSSYEQYF.